This TCR beta chain was observed in a study of cytomegalovirus exposure and HLA in healthy donors. PCR primers comprised 60 Vbeta and 13 Jbeta primers. Only in-frame clones appear in the TCRdb table, and some are missing; sequencing was by immunoSEQ multiplex PCR. The table includes over 90,000 clones, about four fifths detected once. Overall study findings and caveats: It was reported in a later analysis that an Asian-associated ancestry cluster showed fewer N-insertions than the roughly 670-donor mean.

Comments on this clone: Its antigen is as yet unknown.

V shed 1 base and J shed 0 bases, with 10 bases lying between them. CDR3 length: 16 amino acids. The germline gives CDR1 SGHRS, CDR2 YFSETQ. This chain uses TRBV5-1 with TRBJ2-2; no clear D. The sequence derives from a woman in her 70s in good health and CMV-seropositive. Specimen: PBMCs. CDR3 sequence: CASSLSATANTGELFF. The CDR3 DNA follows: TGCGCCAGCAGCTTGAGCGCCACCGCGAACACCGGGGAGCTGTTTTTT.